Each of the 13 T cell receptor beta chains below was sequenced from the same sample in a study of blood T cell repertoires in COVID-19 (dated by TCRdb to the early 2020s). Library preparation was by the immunoSEQ multiplex PCR assay. TCRdb re-hosts the immuneACCESS table, in-frame sequences only. Its copies lack some clones; in the studies checked, an unresolved V gene accounts for under half of them, and the cause for the rest is not known. Here the sample has about 240,000 clones; about four fifths occur a single time. Together, the top ten hold around 9.9% of the sample. The sequencing input was peripheral blood. These receptors originate from a woman of 80 years or more with acute or convalescent COVID-19.

The chain links TRBV19 to TRBJ1-5; D might be TRBD1 (6 bases). This CDR3 is built from 15 residues. CDR1 and CDR2 from the germline V gene are LNHDA and SQIVND (reference sequence). V lost 4 bases and J lost 5, with 15 bases in between. Here the CDR3 DNA reads TGTGCCAGTAGTACCCAAGGACAGTCTTATCAGCCCCAGCATTTT. Its protein product is CASSTQGQSYQPQHF.

The V and J genes are TRBV6-2 or TRBV6-3 and TRBJ1-5, with TRBD1 identical over 9 bases. The CDR3 has 16 residues. Germline V gene lookup returns CDR1 MNHEY and CDR2 SVGEGT. The V segment lost 7 bases and the J segment 9 bases; nucleotides outside the gene matches: 16. The CDR3, as DNA: TGTGCCAGCACCCCCGGACAGGGGTCCGGGGTTAGGCCCCAGCATTTT. The encoded protein is CASTPGQGSGVRPQHF.

V is TRBV28 and J is TRBJ1-4; D not certain. V lost 5 bases, J lost 5 bases, and 12 bases lay in between. The CDR3 has 14 residues. Germline loops: CDR1 MDHEN, CDR2 SYDVKM. The CDR3 nucleotides are TGTGCCAGCAGTCTCACTCTCCTAAATGAAAAACTGTTTTTT. Amino acids: CASSLTLLNEKLFF.

This clone was counted ten times or more. The chain combines TRBV5-6 with TRBJ1-2, with 7 bases matching TRBD1. Germline CDR1 reads SGHDT; CDR2 reads YYEEEE. CDR3 length equals 13 residues. V was clipped by 1 base and J by 8 bases; unmatched bases: 5. CDR3 nucleotide sequence: TGTGCCAGCAGCTTGCAGACAGGGTTGGGCTACACCTTC. It encodes CASSLQTGLGYTF. The entire variable domain, with the rest obtained from reference TRBV5-6 and TRBJ1-2, is as follows: DAGVTQSPTHLIKTRGQQVTLRCSPKSGHDTVSWYQQALGQGPQFIFQYYEEEERQRGNFPDRFSGHQFPNYSSELNVNALLLGDSALYLCASSLQTGLGYTFGSGTRLTVV.

This chain joins TRBV7-2 and TRBJ2-1; 8 positions match TRBD1. CDR3 length: 17 amino acids. Per germline, CDR1 SGHTA and CDR2 FQGNSA. Germline trimming cut 0 bases from V and 6 bases from J; bases unmatched to any gene: 10. In nucleotides, the CDR3 is TGTGCCAGCAGCTTAGCCCCGGCCAGGGGGCGAGCCAATGAGCAGTTCTTC. Translating it yields CASSLAPARGRANEQFF.

The table lists this clone with a count of one. The chain uses TRBV10-2 and TRBJ1-4; no definite D call. The V gene lost 7 bases and the J gene lost 8 bases, with 14 bases spanning the gap. CDR1 is WSHSY and CDR2 is SAAADI in the germline V gene. The CDR3 length is 13 residues. CDR3 loop: CASTGSLREKLFF. The CDR3 DNA reads as TGCGCCAGCACGGGGAGTTTAAGGGAAAAACTGTTTTTT.

Regarding this clone: Other DNA sequences in this sample translate to the same CDR3. The chain combines TRBV2 with TRBJ1-2; 7 bases are a match to TRBD1. Germline CDR1 reads SNHLY; CDR2 reads FYNNEI. V shed 3 bases, J shed 2 bases, and the junction held 0 bases outside the gene matches. The CDR3 extends over 13 amino acids. CDR3 in amino acids: CASSETGNYGYTF. The CDR3 nucleotides read TGTGCCAGCAGTGAGACAGGGAACTATGGCTACACCTTC.

The V call is TRBV5-1, the J call TRBJ2-1; 8 bases align to TRBD2. The J segment lost 5 bases and the V segment lost 4 bases, leaving 8 bases of the junction unmatched. Germline V gene sequence: CDR1 SGHRS, CDR2 YFSETQ. The CDR3 spans 15 residues. In DNA, the CDR3 is TGCGCCAGCAGCCGGGACCCGGGGGGGAACAATGAGCAGTTCTTC. This gives the protein CASSRDPGGNNEQFF.

This chain connects TRBV5-1 to TRBJ1-6; no definite D call. V was cut by 2 bases and J by 6 bases, with 6 bases left in between. CDR1 is SGHRS, CDR2 YFSETQ, per germline. This CDR3 spans 13 amino acids. CDR3: CASSLTVNSPLHF. For the CDR3, the DNA is TGCGCCAGCAGCTTAACGGTTAATTCACCCCTCCACTTT.

The CDR3 region has the DNA TGTGCCAGCAGCCAGACTAGCGCCCTCAATGAGCAGTTCTTC. This encodes CASSQTSALNEQFF. This chain links TRBV7-8 with TRBJ2-1; 8 positions agree with TRBD2. The CDR3 is 14 residues long. CDR1 and CDR2 (germline): SGHVS, FQNEAQ. The V gene end was trimmed by 5 bases and the J gene end by 6 bases; junction bases not matched to a gene: 6. Looking up the rest from reference TRBV7-8 and TRBJ2-1 gives the full variable domain: GAGVSQSPRYKVAKRGQDVALRCDPISGHVSLFWYQQALGQGPEFLTYFQNEAQLDKSGLPSDRFFAERPEGSVSTLKIQRTQQEDSAVYLCASSQTSALNEQFFGPGTRLTVL.

V is TRBV2 and J is TRBJ2-5; D gene uncertain. The V and J ends lost 6 bases and 0 bases respectively, with 8 bases between them. The length of the CDR3 is 13 residues. Germline V gives CDR1 SNHLY, CDR2 FYNNEI. CDR3: CASSAEYQETQYF. CDR3 nucleotide sequence: TGTGCCAGCAGCGCGGAGTACCAAGAGACCCAGTACTTC.

V is TRBV7-3 and J is TRBJ1-1, with D uncertain. V dropped 5 bases and J dropped 1 base, with 17 bases sitting between them. From germline, CDR1 is SGHTA and CDR2 FQGTGA. The CDR3 extends over 16 amino acids. The CDR3 coding sequence is TGTGCCAGCAGCCGCCAACCCCTTACACCGAACACTGAAGCTTTCTTT. As protein: CASSRQPLTPNTEAFF.

There are a few counts of this clone. This chain joins TRBV19 and TRBJ1-5; D is perhaps TRBD1 (6 bases). With 5 bases removed from V and 3 bases from J, the gap between germline ends came to 17 bases. This CDR3 comprises 16 residues. Germline values: CDR1 LNHDA, CDR2 SQIVND (reference sequence). Here the CDR3 DNA reads TGTGCCAGTAGTTCCACCGGGACACTTGCCAATCAGCCCCAGCATTTT. The encoded protein is CASSSTGTLANQPQHF.